This TCR beta chain was obtained from a study of cytomegalovirus exposure and HLA in healthy donors. General study points: In vitro testing confirmed a few CMV-associated chains as specific for CMV antigens.

Primers included in the PCR were 60 Vbeta and 13 Jbeta primers. Sequencing was performed with immunoSEQ multiplex PCR; in TCRdb, only in-frame clones are kept and a portion is missing. In all, the sample yields approximately 120,000 clones. The CDR3 has 15 residues. Germline CDR1 and CDR2: GTSNPN and SVGIG (reference sequence). V lost 1 base, J lost 3 bases, and 6 bases stayed unmatched. On this clone: Antigen specificity is unknown.

The chain couples TRBV30 to TRBJ2-5; TRBD1 matches 9 bases. The source is a man aged 40-49 years in good health and CMV-seronegative. Sequenced sample: PBMCs. The CDR3 is CAWSDRGTGKETQYF. Here the CDR3 DNA reads TGTGCCTGGAGTGACAGGGGGACAGGGAAAGAGACCCAGTACTTC.